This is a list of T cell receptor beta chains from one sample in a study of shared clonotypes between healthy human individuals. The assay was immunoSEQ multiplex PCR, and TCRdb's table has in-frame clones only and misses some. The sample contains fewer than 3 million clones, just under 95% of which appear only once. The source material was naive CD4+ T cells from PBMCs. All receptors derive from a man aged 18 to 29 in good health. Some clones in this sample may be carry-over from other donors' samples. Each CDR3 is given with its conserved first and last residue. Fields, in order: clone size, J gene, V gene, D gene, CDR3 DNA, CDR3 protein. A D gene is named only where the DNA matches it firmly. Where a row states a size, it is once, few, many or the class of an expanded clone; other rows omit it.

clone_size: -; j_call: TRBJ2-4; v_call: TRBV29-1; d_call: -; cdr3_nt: TGCAGCGTACAGGGGGGGACCGGGGCCAAAAACATTCAGTACTTC; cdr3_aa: CSVQGGTGAKNIQYF
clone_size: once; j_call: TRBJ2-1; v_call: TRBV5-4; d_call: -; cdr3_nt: TGTGCCAGCAGCTTAACCGGGACTCTCCGAAATGAGCAGTTCTTC; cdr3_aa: CASSLTGTLRNEQFF
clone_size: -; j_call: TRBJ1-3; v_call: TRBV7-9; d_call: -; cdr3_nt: TGTGCCAGCAGCTTCGTTGTACGCTCTGGAAACACCATATATTTT; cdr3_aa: CASSFVVRSGNTIYF
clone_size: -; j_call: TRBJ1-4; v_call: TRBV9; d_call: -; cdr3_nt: TGTGCCAGCAGCGTAGGGTACAGGGAAAAACTGTTTTTT; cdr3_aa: CASSVGYREKLFF
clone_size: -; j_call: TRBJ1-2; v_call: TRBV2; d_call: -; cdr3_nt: TGTGCCAGCAGTGAGTCCGTGGGGGTTGGCTACACCTTC; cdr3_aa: CASSESVGVGYTF
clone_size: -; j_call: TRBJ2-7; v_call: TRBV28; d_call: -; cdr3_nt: TGTGCCAGCAAGACAGACTACGAGCAGTACTTC; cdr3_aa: CASKTDYEQYF
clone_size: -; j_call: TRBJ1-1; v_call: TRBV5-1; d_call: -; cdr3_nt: TGCGCCAGCAGGATGACGGCAGATCTCAACACTGAAGCTTTCTTT; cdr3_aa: CASRMTADLNTEAFF
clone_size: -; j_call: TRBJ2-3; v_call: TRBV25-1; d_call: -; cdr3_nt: TGTGCCAGCAGTAACCAGCGTGATACGCAGTATTTT; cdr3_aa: CASSNQRDTQYF
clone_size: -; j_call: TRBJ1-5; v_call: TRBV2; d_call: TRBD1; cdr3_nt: TGTGCCAGCAACGGACAGGTCAATCAGCCCCAGCATTTT; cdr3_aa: CASNGQVNQPQHF
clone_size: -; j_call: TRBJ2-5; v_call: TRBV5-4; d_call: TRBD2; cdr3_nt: TGTGCCAGCAGCCCCGCACCAAGACTAGCCCCGCAAGAGACCCAGTACTTC; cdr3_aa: CASSPAPRLAPQETQYF
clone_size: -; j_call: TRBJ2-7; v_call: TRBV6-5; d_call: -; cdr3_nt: TGTGCCAGCAGTGTGACGGAATCCTACGAGCAGTACTTC; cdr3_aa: CASSVTESYEQYF
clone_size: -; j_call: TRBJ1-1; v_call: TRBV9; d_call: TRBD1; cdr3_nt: TGTGCCAGCGGATCCGGGACAGGGATAGCGGACACTGAAGCTTTCTTT; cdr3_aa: CASGSGTGIADTEAFF
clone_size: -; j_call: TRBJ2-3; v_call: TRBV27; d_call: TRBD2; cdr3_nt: TGTGCCAGCAGTACGGACAGGTGGGGACTAGCGGACACAGATACGCAGTATTTT; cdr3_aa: CASSTDRWGLADTDTQYF
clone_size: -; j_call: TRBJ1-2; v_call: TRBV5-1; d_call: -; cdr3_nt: TGCGCCAGCAGCTTGGCCAGCGGCAGGAACTATGGCTACACCTTC; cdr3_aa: CASSLASGRNYGYTF
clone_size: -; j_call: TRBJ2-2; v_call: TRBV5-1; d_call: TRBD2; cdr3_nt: TGCGCCAGCAGGACTAGCGGGGGCCTGAACACCGGGGAGCTGTTTTTT; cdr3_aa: CASRTSGGLNTGELFF
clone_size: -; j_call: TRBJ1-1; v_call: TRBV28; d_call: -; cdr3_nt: TGTGCCAGCAGAGGCCGAGGGCTTCGGATGAACACTGAAGCTTTCTTT; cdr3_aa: CASRGRGLRMNTEAFF
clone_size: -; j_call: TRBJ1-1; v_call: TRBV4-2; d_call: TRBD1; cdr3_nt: TGTGCCAGCAGCCAAGGAGGGGGCAACGAGGGGACTGAAGCTTTCTTT; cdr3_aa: CASSQGGGNEGTEAFF
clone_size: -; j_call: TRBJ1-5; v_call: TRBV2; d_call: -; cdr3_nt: TGTGCCAGCAGGGGGGCGGCGGCGGGCAATCAGCCCCAGCATTTT; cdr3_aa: CASRGAAAGNQPQHF
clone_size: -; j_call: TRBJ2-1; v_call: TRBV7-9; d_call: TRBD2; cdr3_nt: TGTGCCAGCAGCCCCCAGTGGGGACTAGGATTAGGTGAGCAGTTCTTC; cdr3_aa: CASSPQWGLGLGEQFF
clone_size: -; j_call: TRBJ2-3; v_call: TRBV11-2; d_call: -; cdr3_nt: TGTGCCAGCAGCTTAGTGCTCTTTACAGATACGCAGTATTTT; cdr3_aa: CASSLVLFTDTQYF
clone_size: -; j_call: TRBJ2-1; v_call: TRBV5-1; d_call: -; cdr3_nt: TGCGCCAGCAGCTTGGTCGCGACCGGCTCCTACAATGAGCAGTTCTTC; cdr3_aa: CASSLVATGSYNEQFF
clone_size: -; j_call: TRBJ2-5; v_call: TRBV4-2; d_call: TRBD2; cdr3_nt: TGTGCCAGCAGCCGGGAGGCGGGAGTAGAGACCCAGTACTTC; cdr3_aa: CASSREAGVETQYF
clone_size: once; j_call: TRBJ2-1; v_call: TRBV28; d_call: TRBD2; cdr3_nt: TGTGCCAGCAGTTTAATAGCGGGAGGAGGTAATGAGCAGTTCTTC; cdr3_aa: CASSLIAGGGNEQFF
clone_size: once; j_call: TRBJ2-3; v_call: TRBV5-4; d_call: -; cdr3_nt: TGTGCCAGCAGCTCTATGGGGGGGCAGACAGATACGCAGTATTTT; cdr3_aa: CASSSMGGQTDTQYF
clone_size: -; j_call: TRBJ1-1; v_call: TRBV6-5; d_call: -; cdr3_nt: TGTGCCAGCAGAACGACAGCCCCGAACACTGAAGCTTTCTTT; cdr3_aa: CASRTTAPNTEAFF
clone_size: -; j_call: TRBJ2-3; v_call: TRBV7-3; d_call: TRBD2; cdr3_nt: TGTGCCAGCAGCCTCGGGACTAGCGGGAGGGCTGGAGATACGCAGTATTTT; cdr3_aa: CASSLGTSGRAGDTQYF
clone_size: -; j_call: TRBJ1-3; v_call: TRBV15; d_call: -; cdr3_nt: TGTGCCACCAGCAGAGACTTAACAGGAACCTCTGGAAACACCATATATTTT; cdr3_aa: CATSRDLTGTSGNTIYF
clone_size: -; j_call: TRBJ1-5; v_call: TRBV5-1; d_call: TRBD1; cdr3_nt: TGCGCCAGCAGCTTGGGATCGACAGGGGAGGATCAGCCCCAGCATTTT; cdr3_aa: CASSLGSTGEDQPQHF
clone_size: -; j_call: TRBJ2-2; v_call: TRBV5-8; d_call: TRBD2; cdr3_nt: TGTGCCAGCAGCCCCCTAAGAGCGGGGGTTAACACCGGGGAGCTGTTTTTT; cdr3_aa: CASSPLRAGVNTGELFF
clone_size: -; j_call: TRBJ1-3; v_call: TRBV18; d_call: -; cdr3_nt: TGTGCCAGCTCATCTCTGTCCGGGACACCGAGCTCTGGAAACACCATATATTTT; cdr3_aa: CASSSLSGTPSSGNTIYF
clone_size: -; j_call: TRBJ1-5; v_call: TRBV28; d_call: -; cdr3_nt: TGTGCCAGCACCTCTCGGGCGTCCTATAATCAGCCCCAGCATTTT; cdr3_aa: CASTSRASYNQPQHF
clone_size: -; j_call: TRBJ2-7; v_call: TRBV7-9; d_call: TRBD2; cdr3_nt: TGTGCCAGCAGCCTAACTAGCGGGGGGCGATCGGAGCAGTACTTC; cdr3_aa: CASSLTSGGRSEQYF
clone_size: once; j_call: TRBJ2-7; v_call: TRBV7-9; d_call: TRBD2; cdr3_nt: TGTGCCAGCAGCCCCCTGGCGGGGGACTTCTACGAGCAGTACTTC; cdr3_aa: CASSPLAGDFYEQYF
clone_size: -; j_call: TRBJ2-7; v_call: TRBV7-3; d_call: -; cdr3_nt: TGTGCCAGCAGCTTAACGCCGGGCAACTCCTACGAGCAGTACTTC; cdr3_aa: CASSLTPGNSYEQYF
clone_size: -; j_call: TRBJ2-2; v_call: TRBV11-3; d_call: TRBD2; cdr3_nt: TGTGCCAGCAGCCCCAGAGCGGGAGGGCCGTCTTCCGGGGAGCTGTTTTTT; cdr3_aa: CASSPRAGGPSSGELFF
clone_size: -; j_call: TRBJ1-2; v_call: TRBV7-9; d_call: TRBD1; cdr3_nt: TGTGCCAGCAGCTCCGGACAGGGTAACTATGGCTACACCTTC; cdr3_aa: CASSSGQGNYGYTF
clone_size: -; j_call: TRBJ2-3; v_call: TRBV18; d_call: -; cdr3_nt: TGTGCCAGCTCACCACGATTGGGTAGCACAGATACGCAGTATTTT; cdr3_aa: CASSPRLGSTDTQYF
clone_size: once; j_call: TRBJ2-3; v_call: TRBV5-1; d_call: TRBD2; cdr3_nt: TGCGCCAGCAGCCGGGGGTGGAGCGGGAGAACAGATACGCAGTATTTT; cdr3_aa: CASSRGWSGRTDTQYF
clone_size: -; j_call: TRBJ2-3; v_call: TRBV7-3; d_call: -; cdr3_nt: TGTGCCAGCAGCCCCCAGGGCGATAGCACAGATACGCAGTATTTT; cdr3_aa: CASSPQGDSTDTQYF
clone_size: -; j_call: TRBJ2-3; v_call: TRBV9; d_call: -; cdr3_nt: TGTGCCAGCAGCGTAGGCGGATATAGCACAGATACGCAGTATTTT; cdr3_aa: CASSVGGYSTDTQYF
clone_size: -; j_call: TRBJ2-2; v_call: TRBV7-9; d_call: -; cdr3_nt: TGTGCCAGCAGCTTCTGGACATCGAACACCGGGGAGCTGTTTTTT; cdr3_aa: CASSFWTSNTGELFF
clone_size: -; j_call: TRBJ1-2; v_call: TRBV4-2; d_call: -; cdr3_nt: TGTGCCAGCAGTTTTAGGGAGCGGGATTACTATGGCTACACCTTC; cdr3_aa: CASSFRERDYYGYTF
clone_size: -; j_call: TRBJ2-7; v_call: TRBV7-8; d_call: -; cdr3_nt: TGTGCCAGCAGCTTAGAAGGGCTCTACGAGCAGTACTTC; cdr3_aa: CASSLEGLYEQYF
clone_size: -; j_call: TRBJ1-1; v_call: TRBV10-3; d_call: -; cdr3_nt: TGTGCCATCAGTGAGGTCAGGAGCCCCACTTTGAACACTGAAGCTTTCTTT; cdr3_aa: CAISEVRSPTLNTEAFF